The 25 T cell receptor beta chains reported below all come from one sample, sequenced in a study of blood T cell repertoires in COVID-19. Generated by immunoSEQ multiplex PCR, the TCRdb table keeps only in-frame clones and is missing some. The sample shows some 200,000 clones, approximately 83% of them seen only once. What was sequenced was peripheral blood. Source of these receptors: a woman younger than 45 who had recovered from COVID-19.

The V call is TRBV6-5, the J call TRBJ1-2; 8 nucleotides align to TRBD1. V was clipped by 6 bases and J by 4 bases; unmatched bases: 1. CDR1 MNHEY and CDR2 SVGAGI come from the germline V gene. The CDR3 extends over 12 amino acids. The CDR3 spells CASRDRAYGYTF. The CDR3 nucleotides read TGTGCCAGCAGGGACAGGGCCTATGGCTACACCTTC.

The rearrangement links TRBV19 to TRBJ2-7; weak D call: TRBD2 (6 bases). The ends were cut back, 6 bases at V and 3 bases at J, with 21 bases in the middle. The CDR3 has 16 amino acids. In germline, CDR1 is LNHDA, CDR2 SQIVND (reference sequence). The CDR3: CASRARGGGRDYEQYF. The CDR3 DNA follows: TGTGCCAGTAGGGCAAGGGGAGGAGGACGGGACTACGAGCAGTACTTC.

The chain joins TRBV7-3 to TRBJ2-3; 13 bases are a match to TRBD2. Germline assignment: CDR1 SGHTA and CDR2 FQGTGA. The CDR3 consists of 16 residues. V lost 6 bases and J lost 6; bases outside the gene matches: 9. The CDR3 DNA is TGTGCCAGCAGGCAGGGACTAGCGGGATATATGGATACGCAGTATTTT. It specifies CASRQGLAGYMDTQYF. The full variable domain, in which reference TRBV7-3 and TRBJ2-3 provide the parts outside the CDR3, is GAGVSQTPSNKVTEKGKYVELRCDPISGHTALYWYRQSLGQGPEFLIYFQGTGAADDSGLPNDRFFAVRPEGSVSTLKIQRTERGDSAVYLCASRQGLAGYMDTQYFGPGTRLTVL.

The chain recombines TRBV13 with TRBJ2-1; TRBD2 agrees at 9 bases. The CDR3 runs 15 residues. With 5 bases clipped from V and 8 bases from J, the junction kept 10 bases outside the gene matches. From germline, CDR1 is PRHDT and CDR2 FYEKMQ (reference sequence). The CDR3 sequence is CASSLRAGGLDEQFF. The CDR3 nucleotides are TGTGCCAGCAGCCTCAGGGCGGGAGGGCTGGATGAGCAGTTCTTC.

The rearrangement links TRBV30 to TRBJ2-1; 7 bases align to TRBD2. J gave up 8 bases and V 2 bases, and 12 bases lay outside the gene matches. Germline CDR1 GTSNPN, CDR2 SVGIG (reference sequence). CDR3 length: 15 residues. Here the CDR3 DNA reads TGTGCCTGGAGTAGGAATGTGCCAGGGAGGGATGAGCAGTTCTTC. Translation gives CAWSRNVPGRDEQFF.

The rearrangement uses TRBV7-9 and TRBJ1-4, with TRBD1 matching over 7 bases. The junction had 7 bases not matched to a gene; V was cut back by 2 bases and J by 7 bases. Germline CDR1 is SEHNR and CDR2 is FQNEAQ (reference sequence). The CDR3 covers 15 residues. The CDR3 loop is CASSLMQGESEKLFF. Here the CDR3 DNA reads TGTGCCAGCAGCTTAATGCAGGGGGAGTCTGAAAAACTGTTTTTT.

The chain couples TRBV6-4 to TRBJ2-3; 8 bases are shared with TRBD1. CDR3 length equals 16 residues. Germline CDR1 is MRHNA and CDR2 is SNTAGT. V lost 0 bases to trimming and J lost 3 bases; unmatched junction nucleotides: 5. CDR3 bases: TGTGCCAGCAGTGACTCTACCGGACAGGGAACAGATACGCAGTATTTT. Protein sequence: CASSDSTGQGTDTQYF.

V and J are TRBV18 and TRBJ2-2; 8 bases map to TRBD1. The germline CDR1 and CDR2 sequences are KGHSH and LQKENI. The CDR3 has 15 amino acids. J lost 6 bases, V lost 7 bases, and 10 bases had no gene match. The CDR3 DNA reads TGTGCCAGCTTATTCGACAGGGGCAACGCCGGGGAGCTGTTTTTT. It specifies CASLFDRGNAGELFF.

The V and J genes are TRBV28 and TRBJ1-5; D is possibly TRBD1 (5 bases). Germline values: CDR1 MDHEN, CDR2 SYDVKM. This CDR3 contains 15 residues. Trimming pared 6 bases from V and 4 bases from J, leaving 16 bases between. The CDR3 sequence is CASRPPGLANQPQHF. In nucleotides, the CDR3 is TGTGCCAGCAGGCCACCAGGGTTAGCTAATCAGCCCCAGCATTTT.

The chain uses TRBV25-1 and TRBJ2-7, with TRBD2 matching 8 bases. Losses at the gene ends were 1 base for V and 3 bases for J; bases not matched to a gene: 5. From germline, CDR1 is MGHDK and CDR2 SYGVNS. The CDR3 covers 15 residues. The CDR3 spells CASSESTSGYYEQYF. The CDR3, as DNA: TGTGCCAGCAGTGAATCTACTAGCGGTTACTACGAGCAGTACTTC.

The rearrangement links TRBV4-2 to TRBJ2-3, with 11 bases aligning to TRBD2. The CDR3 runs to 16 residues. Trimming at V came to 1 base and at J to 6 bases, leaving 6 bases not matched to a gene. Germline values: CDR1 LGHNA, CDR2 YNFKEQ. In DNA form, the CDR3 reads TGTGCCAGCAGCCAAGGGCTAGCGGGAGGTAGGGATACGCAGTATTTT. Its protein product is CASSQGLAGGRDTQYF.

The chain recombines TRBV7-9 with TRBJ1-4, with 8 bases fitting TRBD1. With 7 bases clipped from V and 10 bases from J, the junction kept 20 bases outside the gene matches. CDR3 length: 17 amino acids. CDR1 and CDR2 from the germline V gene are SEHNR and FQNEAQ (reference sequence). The CDR3 here is CASTSTSDGTGGRKLFF. In DNA form, the CDR3 reads TGTGCCAGCACCTCAACCAGTGACGGGACAGGTGGGCGAAAACTGTTTTTT.

A few counts support this clone. The V call is TRBV18, the J call TRBJ1-5, with D perhaps matching TRBD1 (6 bases). The germline CDR1 and CDR2 sequences are KGHSH and LQKENI. With 3 bases removed from V and 1 base from J, the gap between germline ends came to 13 bases. CDR3 length: 16 residues. The CDR3 sequence is CASSPAQGTSNQPQHF. The CDR3 DNA reads as TGTGCCAGCTCACCTGCACAGGGTACCAGCAATCAGCCCCAGCATTTT.

This chain connects TRBV28 to TRBJ2-7; tentatively, D is TRBD1 (6 bases). CDR3 size: 13 residues. V lost 7 bases to trimming and J lost 2 bases, with 12 bases between them. Germline lookup yields CDR1 MDHEN and CDR2 SYDVKM. CDR3 loop: CASTTGQTYEQYF. The CDR3 DNA reads as TGTGCCAGCACAACAGGACAGACCTACGAGCAGTACTTC.

This chain joins TRBV30 and TRBJ2-1; 7 bases match TRBD2. CDR3 size: 12 residues. Trimming took 0 bases from V and 10 from J; bases not matched to a gene: 3. CDR1 and CDR2 (germline): GTSNPN, SVGIG (reference sequence). The CDR3 loop is CAWSVGAGEQFF. CDR3 bases: TGTGCCTGGAGTGTAGGAGCGGGGGAGCAGTTCTTC.

The chain uses TRBV14 and TRBJ1-1, with D tentatively TRBD1 (6 bases). This CDR3 is built from 12 residues. Trimming took off 8 bases at V and 6 bases at J, with 13 bases between the two ends. The germline CDR1 and CDR2 sequences are SGHDN and FVKESK. The CDR3 region has the DNA TGTGCCAGCTCTCCGGGGGGGCCTGAAGCTTTCTTT. Residues: CASSPGGPEAFF.

The genes are TRBV27 and TRBJ2-5; a weak D match, TRBD2 (6 bases). The V gene lost 5 bases and the J gene lost 4 bases, with 20 bases spanning the gap. Germline CDR1 and CDR2: MNHEY and SMNVEV (reference sequence). The CDR3 consists of 16 residues. This CDR3 reads CASSPGTYGSRETQYF. In DNA form, the CDR3 reads TGTGCCAGCAGTCCAGGGACTTACGGGAGCCGAGAGACCCAGTACTTC.

This clone was picked up one time. V is TRBV19 and J is TRBJ2-7, with D maybe TRBD1 (6 bases). CDR1 is LNHDA, CDR2 SQIVND, per germline (reference sequence). This CDR3 has 15 amino acids. The germline V and J ends were trimmed by 3 bases and 2 bases, with 14 bases remaining between them. The CDR3 DNA reads as TGTGCCAGTAGTATGTCGGGACAATGGACCTACGAGCAGTACTTC. It codes for CASSMSGQWTYEQYF.

This chain connects TRBV7-2 to TRBJ1-4; D ambiguous. This CDR3 is built from 15 residues. CDR1 and CDR2 from the germline V gene are SGHTA and FQGNSA. Trimming took off 5 bases at V and 8 bases at J, with 18 bases between the two ends. In DNA form, the CDR3 reads TGTGCCAGCAGCGGAGGACGGAGGCTCCCCGAAAAACTGTTTTTT. It is translated as CASSGGRRLPEKLFF.

The rearrangement uses TRBV29-1 and TRBJ1-3; 8 bases map to TRBD1. This CDR3 is 12 amino acids long. CDR1 and CDR2 (germline): SQVTM, ANQGSEA. Trimming took 7 bases from V and 7 from J; bases not matched to a gene: 6. CDR3 region: CSAGTGGNTIYF. The CDR3 DNA reads as TGCAGCGCAGGGACAGGTGGCAACACCATATATTTT.

The rearrangement joins TRBV5-4 to TRBJ2-7, with D maybe TRBD1 (8 bases). CDR3 length equals 15 residues. Deletions cut 4 bases from V and 7 bases from J, with 21 bases between. The germline gives CDR1 SGHNT, CDR2 YYREEE (reference sequence). The CDR3 DNA follows: TGTGCCAGCAGCGGGGGGGACAGGCTCACGAGAGAGCAGTACTTC. It is translated as CASSGGDRLTREQYF.

The chain combines TRBV11-3 with TRBJ2-7; D possibly corresponds to TRBD2 (5 bases). Per the germline V gene, CDR1 is SGHNT and CDR2 is YENEEA. This CDR3 spans 17 amino acids. V was trimmed by 1 base and J by 4 bases, leaving 20 bases between them. CDR3 amino acids: CASSLGNRGEADYEQYF. CDR3 DNA sequence: TGTGCCAGCAGCTTAGGAAATCGGGGAGAGGCCGATTACGAGCAGTACTTC.

J is TRBJ2-5 and V is TRBV6-5; 7 bases line up with TRBD2. Losses at the gene ends were 0 bases for V and 4 bases for J; bases not matched to a gene: 2. This CDR3 is 14 amino acids long. Germline loops: CDR1 MNHEY, CDR2 SVGAGI. The CDR3 loop is CASSYSRGLETQYF. The CDR3 coding sequence is TGTGCCAGCAGTTACTCGCGGGGGTTAGAGACCCAGTACTTC.

The rearrangement links TRBV28 to TRBJ2-4; 7 bases align to TRBD1. Trimming removed 4 bases from V and 2 bases from J; junction bases left unmatched: 5. Per germline, CDR1 MDHEN and CDR2 SYDVKM. The CDR3 consists of 15 residues. The CDR3 region is CASSSPGQPKNIQYF. The CDR3 DNA reads as TGTGCCAGCAGTTCCCCGGGACAGCCCAAAAACATTCAGTACTTC.

In this sample, this clone turned up once. The chain uses TRBV7-2 and TRBJ2-5; D not resolved. Germline V lookup: CDR1 SGHTA, CDR2 FQGNSA. Trimming shortened V by 4 bases and J by 5 bases, and 11 bases separated the two germline ends. The CDR3 totals 13 residues. CDR3: CASSSPQVETQYF. The CDR3 nucleotides read TGTGCCAGCAGCTCGCCCCAGGTGGAGACCCAGTACTTC.